These 22 T cell receptor beta chains share one sample of origin, sequenced in a study of OX40 agonist ivuxolimab in advanced cancers. Produced via immunoSEQ multiplex PCR; TCRdb's table is partial and in-frame only. In the table there are fewer than 75,000 clones, roughly 89% of which are singletons. The sequencing used CD4+ or CD8+ T cells sorted from blood, collected in a trial of the OX40 agonist ivuxolimab. These receptors all come from an adult with an advanced solid tumor such as melanoma, head and neck, liver or kidney cancer.

This clone was detected once. The V gene is TRBV28, the J gene TRBJ1-6; possibly TRBD1 for D (5 bases). Germline CDR1 reads MDHEN; CDR2 reads SYDVKM. Trimming removed 2 bases from V and 10 bases from J, with 9 bases in between. The CDR3 spans 13 residues. The CDR3 DNA reads TGTGCCAGCAGTTTAGGAGGGGAGTCACCCCTCCACTTT. It specifies CASSLGGESPLHF. The complete variable domain, with remaining parts taken from reference TRBV28 and TRBJ1-6, reads DVKVTQSSRYLVKRTGEKVFLECVQDMDHENMFWYRQDPGLGLRLIYFSYDVKMKEKGDIPEGYSVSREKKERFSLILESASTNQTSMYLCASSLGGESPLHFGNGTRLTVT.

The chain joins TRBV28 to TRBJ1-5; 8 bases match TRBD1. V lost 8 bases, J lost 6 bases, and 15 bases stayed unmatched. In germline, CDR1 is MDHEN, CDR2 SYDVKM. The CDR3 loop spans 16 amino acids. The CDR3: CASHTWGQGAGQPQHF. CDR3 in DNA: TGTGCCAGCCATACTTGGGGCCAGGGGGCCGGTCAGCCCCAGCATTTT.

This clone has a single count. CDR3 loop: CASSIAAGETDTQYF. The CDR3 coding sequence is TGTGCCAGTAGTATAGCTGCGGGAGAAACAGATACGCAGTATTTT. The rearrangement uses TRBV19 and TRBJ2-3; 7 nucleotides align to TRBD2. With 1 base clipped from V and 3 bases from J, the junction kept 4 bases outside the gene matches. Germline assignment: CDR1 LNHDA and CDR2 SQIVND (reference sequence). The CDR3 length is 15 residues.

The chain joins TRBV7-2 to TRBJ2-4; 12 bases are a match to TRBD1. The J segment lost 7 bases and the V segment lost 5 bases, leaving 6 bases of the junction unmatched. CDR1 is SGHTA and CDR2 is FQGNSA in the germline V gene. CDR3 length: 15 amino acids. In DNA, the CDR3 is TGTGCCAGCAGCAGCTCCGGGACAGGGGGCAACATTCAGTACTTC. Translated, it gives CASSSSGTGGNIQYF.

The chain uses TRBV19 and TRBJ2-3, with D tentatively TRBD1 (6 bases). V was clipped by 6 bases and J by 4 bases, with 14 bases between them. The CDR3 spans 14 residues. Looked up from germline, CDR1 is LNHDA and CDR2 is SQIVND (reference sequence). CDR3 amino acids: CASRPGAVADTQYF. The DNA for the CDR3 is TGTGCCAGTAGACCAGGGGCGGTTGCAGATACGCAGTATTTT.

This chain links TRBV4-1 with TRBJ2-7; D ambiguous. The V and J ends lost 0 bases and 4 bases respectively, with 7 bases between them. This CDR3 is built from 13 residues. Germline CDR1 reads MGHRA; CDR2 reads YSYEKL. CDR3 nucleotides: TGCGCCAGCAGCCAAGAAGCTGGGTACGAGCAGTACTTC. Its translation: CASSQEAGYEQYF.

The rearrangement links TRBV7-3 to TRBJ2-2; D gene uncertain. Germline V gives CDR1 SGHTA, CDR2 FQGTGA. V was shortened by 1 base and J by 7 bases, with 7 bases between the two germline ends. This CDR3 is 13 amino acids long. CDR3 in DNA: TGTGCCAGCAGCTTAAGGGTTAACGGGGAGCTGTTTTTT. This translates into CASSLRVNGELFF.

The chain couples TRBV6-1 to TRBJ1-5; 8 bases align to TRBD1. CDR3 length equals 14 residues. Trimming took 6 bases from V and 2 from J; bases not matched to a gene: 3. Germline CDR1 reads MNHNS; CDR2 reads SASEGT. CDR3 sequence reads: CASSWDRRNQPQHF. Here the CDR3 DNA reads TGTGCCAGCAGCTGGGACAGGCGCAATCAGCCCCAGCATTTT.

This chain links TRBV10-2 with TRBJ2-2; perhaps TRBD2 as D (6 bases). CDR3 length: 16 residues. V lost 0 bases to trimming and J lost 3 bases, with 11 bases between them. Germline V lookup: CDR1 WSHSY, CDR2 SAAADI. This CDR3 is CASSESGGGDTGELFF. CDR3 in DNA: TGCGCCAGCAGTGAGTCCGGCGGCGGGGACACCGGGGAGCTGTTTTTT.

The chain links TRBV4-1 to TRBJ1-3; D is unclear. The V gene's germline CDR1 is MGHRA and CDR2 YSYEKL. The CDR3 is 16 residues long. Trimming took off 4 bases at V and 0 bases at J, with 13 bases between the two ends. CDR3 coding DNA: TGCGCCAGCAGCCTCCGTCCGCCAGACTCTGGAAACACCATATATTTT. This gives the protein CASSLRPPDSGNTIYF.

The CDR3 sequence: CASSEGGSVDTQYF. The CDR3 DNA reads TGTGCCAGCAGTGAAGGCGGGTCCGTCGATACGCAGTATTTT. V and J are TRBV2 and TRBJ2-3; possibly TRBD2 for D (5 bases). This CDR3 has 14 residues. The germline V gene encodes CDR1 SNHLY and CDR2 FYNNEI. V was pared by 1 base and J by 6 bases, with 11 bases between.

The chain employs TRBV7-9 and TRBJ2-7; 7 positions agree with TRBD1. CDR3 length: 13 amino acids. Germline CDR1 reads SEHNR; CDR2 reads FQNEAQ (reference sequence). J gave up 7 bases and V 1 base, and 4 bases lay outside the gene matches. For the CDR3, the DNA is TGTGCCAGCAGCTTAGGGACCAGGGGGGAGCAGTACTTC. Translating gives CASSLGTRGEQYF. The variable domain in full, completed from reference TRBV7-9 and TRBJ2-7, reads DTGVSQNPRHKITKRGQNVTFRCDPISEHNRLYWYRQTLGQGPEFLTYFQNEAQLEKSRLLSDRFSAERPKGSFSTLEIQRTEQGDSAMYLCASSLGTRGEQYFGPGTRLTVT.

Comment on this clone: The sample holds other DNA sequences that translate to the same CDR3. The J gene is TRBJ1-3, the V gene TRBV7-9; TRBD1 might be the D (5 bases). The CDR3 totals 14 residues. Deletions cut 3 bases from V and 4 bases from J, with 10 bases between. Germline V gene lookup returns CDR1 SEHNR and CDR2 FQNEAQ (reference sequence). CDR3 nucleotide sequence: TGTGCCAGCAGCTTGCAGGGTTCAGGAAACACCATATATTTT. It translates to CASSLQGSGNTIYF.

The chain is built from TRBV11-2 and TRBJ1-6, with TRBD1 as a possible D gene (6 bases). From germline, CDR1 is SGHAT and CDR2 FQNNGV. Trimming took 3 bases from V and 5 from J, leaving 11 bases between them. The length of the CDR3 is 15 residues. In nucleotides, the CDR3 is TGTGCCAGCAGCTTCACAGGGAAACATAATTCACCCCTCCACTTT. Protein: CASSFTGKHNSPLHF.

This clone was counted a single time. The rearrangement uses TRBV6-5 and TRBJ1-4, with TRBD1 identical over 7 bases. Germline V lookup: CDR1 MNHEY, CDR2 SVGAGI. CDR3 size: 14 residues. V lost 4 bases and J lost 4; bases outside the gene matches: 3. CDR3: CASSSGGGNEKLFF. CDR3 bases: TGTGCCAGCAGTTCAGGGGGTGGTAATGAAAAACTGTTTTTT.

The chain links TRBV10-3 to TRBJ1-4; maybe TRBD1 (5 bases). CDR3 size: 17 residues. Trimming shortened V by 3 bases and J by 1 base, and 15 bases separated the two germline ends. The germline gives CDR1 ENHRY, CDR2 SYGVKD. The CDR3 is CAISDPLGGGTNEKLFF. DNA for the CDR3: TGTGCCATCAGTGACCCCCTCGGGGGGGGAACTAATGAAAAACTGTTTTTT.

V is TRBV9 and J is TRBJ1-4, with TRBD1 matching 8 bases. The CDR3 loop spans 14 amino acids. From germline, CDR1 is SGDLS and CDR2 YYNGEE. Unmatched junction bases numbered 8, after V lost 3 bases and J lost 10 bases. The DNA for the CDR3 is TGTGCCAGCAGCGCGCAGGGGGCGGAGGGAAAACTGTTTTTT. Amino acid sequence: CASSAQGAEGKLFF. The complete variable domain, with remaining parts taken from reference TRBV9 and TRBJ1-4, reads DSGVTQTPKHLITATGQRVTLRCSPRSGDLSVYWYQQSLDQGLQFLIQYYNGEERAKGNILERFSAQQFPDLHSELNLSSLELGDSALYFCASSAQGAEGKLFFGSGTQLSVL.

This clone was observed once. The chain employs TRBV5-4 and TRBJ1-2; 8 bases agree with TRBD1. The CDR3 contains 14 residues. Germline trimming cut 5 bases from V and 1 base from J; bases unmatched to any gene: 4. From germline, CDR1 is SGHNT and CDR2 YYREEE (reference sequence). CDR3 sequence reads: CASRRDRNNYGYTF. The CDR3 DNA sequence: TGTGCCAGCAGACGGGACAGGAATAACTATGGCTACACCTTC.

J is TRBJ1-1 and V is TRBV5-1; D might be TRBD1 (5 bases). The CDR3 contains 14 residues. V was clipped by 4 bases and J by 1 base, with 11 bases between them. Germline-derived CDR1 and CDR2 are SGHRS and YFSETQ. The CDR3 reads CASSNWDGNTEAFF. The CDR3 nucleotides are TGCGCCAGCAGCAACTGGGACGGGAACACTGAAGCTTTCTTT.

The chain has TRBV11-2 and TRBJ2-5; possibly TRBD2 for D (6 bases). Per the germline V gene, CDR1 is SGHAT and CDR2 is FQNNGV. Trimming pared 3 bases from V and 5 bases from J, leaving 22 bases between. CDR3 length: 17 amino acids. The CDR3 DNA is TGTGCCAGCAGCTTTTTTTCTCGGAGGGCCTCGGGGGAGACCCAGTACTTC. It yields the protein CASSFFSRRASGETQYF.

V usage is TRBV19 and J usage is TRBJ1-5; possibly TRBD1 for D (6 bases). CDR1 LNHDA and CDR2 SQIVND come from the germline V gene (reference sequence). CDR3 length: 17 amino acids. V lost 0 bases, J lost 4 bases, and 16 bases lay in between. In nucleotides, the CDR3 is TGTGCCAGTAGTATAGAAGACGGTCCAGGGGTGAATCAGCCCCAGCATTTT. Translation: CASSIEDGPGVNQPQHF.

The rearrangement links TRBV5-6 to TRBJ1-3; the D is unclear. With 1 base removed from V and 3 bases from J, the gap between germline ends came to 8 bases. CDR3 size: 14 residues. The V gene's germline CDR1 is SGHDT and CDR2 YYEEEE. The CDR3 is CASSLRGYGNTIYF. CDR3 sequence (DNA): TGTGCCAGCAGCTTGCGCGGGTATGGAAACACCATATATTTT.